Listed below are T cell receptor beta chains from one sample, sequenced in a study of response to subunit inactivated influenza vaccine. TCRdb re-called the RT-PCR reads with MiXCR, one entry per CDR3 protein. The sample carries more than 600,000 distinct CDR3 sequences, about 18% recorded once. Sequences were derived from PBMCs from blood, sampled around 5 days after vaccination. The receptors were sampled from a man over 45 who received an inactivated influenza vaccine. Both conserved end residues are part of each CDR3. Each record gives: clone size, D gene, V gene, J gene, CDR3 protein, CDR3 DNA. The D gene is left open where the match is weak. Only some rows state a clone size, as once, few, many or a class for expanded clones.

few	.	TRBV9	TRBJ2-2	CASSASGAGELFF	TGTGCCAGCAGCGCGTCGGGTGCAGGGGAGCTGTTTTTT
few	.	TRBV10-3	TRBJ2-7	CAISGGGEQYF	TGTGCCATCAGTGGAGGGGGGGAGCAGTACTTC
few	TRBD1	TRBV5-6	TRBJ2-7	CASSFRGQGKDEQYF	TGTGCCAGCAGCTTCCGAGGACAGGGGAAGGACGAGCAGTACTTC
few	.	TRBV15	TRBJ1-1	CATSRVRGITEAFF	TGTGCCACCAGCAGAGTCCGGGGAATCACTGAAGCTTTCTTT
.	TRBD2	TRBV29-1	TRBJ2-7	CSVRAGSTYEQYF	TGCAGCGTCCGAGCGGGATCTACCTACGAGCAGTACTTC
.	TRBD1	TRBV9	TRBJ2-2	CASSPPGTGTGELFF	TGTGCCAGCAGCCCACCCGGGACAGGGACCGGGGAGCTGTTTTTT
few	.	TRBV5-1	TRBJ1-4	CASTPQGINEKLFF	TGCGCCAGCACCCCCCAGGGGATAAATGAAAAACTGTTTTTT
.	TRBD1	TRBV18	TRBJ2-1	CASSQTGGIYNEQFF	TGTGCCAGCTCACAGACAGGGGGCATCTACAATGAGCAGTTCTTC
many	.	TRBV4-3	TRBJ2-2	CASSQARYPSTNTGELFF	TGCGCCAGCAGCCAAGCCCGGTACCCTTCCACGAACACCGGGGAGCTGTTTTTT
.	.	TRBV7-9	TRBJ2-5	CASSFAAATQETQYF	TGTGCCAGCAGCTTCGCGGCAGCTACCCAAGAGACCCAGTACTTC
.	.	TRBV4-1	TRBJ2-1	CASSHGQGTYNEQFF	TGCGCCAGCAGCCATGGGCAGGGGACTTACAATGAGCAGTTCTTC
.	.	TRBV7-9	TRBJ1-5	CASSLASTGSNQPQHF	TGTGCCAGCAGCTTAGCGTCTACAGGGAGCAATCAGCCCCAGCATTTT
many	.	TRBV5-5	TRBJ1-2	CASSFPGRIGSYGYTF	TGTGCCAGCAGCTTTCCAGGGAGGATAGGGAGCTATGGCTACACCTTC
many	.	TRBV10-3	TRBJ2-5	CAISDAGRGETQYF	TGTGCCATCAGTGACGCGGGGCGCGGAGAGACCCAGTACTTC
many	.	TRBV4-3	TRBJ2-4	CASSQDRGAGGNIQYF	TGCGCCAGCAGCCAAGATCGGGGGGCAGGGGGAAACATTCAGTACTTC
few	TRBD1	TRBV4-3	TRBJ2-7	CASSQSPTGGYEQYF	TGCGCCAGCAGCCAATCCCCAACAGGGGGGTACGAGCAGTACTTC
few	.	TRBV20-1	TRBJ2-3	CSAPPDMVTDTQYF	TGCAGTGCCCCCCCAGATATGGTCACAGATACGCAGTATTTT
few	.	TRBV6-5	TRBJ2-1	CASSYGALYNEQFF	TGTGCCAGCAGTTACGGGGCCCTTTACAATGAGCAGTTCTTC
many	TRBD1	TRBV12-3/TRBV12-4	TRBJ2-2	CASRPGTGEWGELFF	TGTGCCAGCAGACCCGGGACAGGGGAATGGGGGGAGCTGTTTTTT
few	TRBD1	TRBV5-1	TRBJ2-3	CASSPQDRADTQYF	TGCGCCAGCAGCCCCCAGGACAGGGCAGATACGCAGTATTTT
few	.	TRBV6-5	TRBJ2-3	CASSYGGGASGDTQYF	TGTGCCAGCAGTTACGGGGGGGGCGCAAGTGGAGATACGCAGTATTTT
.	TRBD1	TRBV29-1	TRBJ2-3	CSVAGQGASDKQYF	TGCAGCGTTGCCGGACAGGGGGCATCAGATAAGCAGTATTTT
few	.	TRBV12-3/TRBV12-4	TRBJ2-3	CASLGGGDTQYF	TGTGCCAGCCTGGGAGGAGGAGATACGCAGTATTTT